The 4 T cell receptor beta chains presented below share a single source sample, sequenced in a study of T-cell reconstitution after alpha-beta-depleted transplantation in children. It was with unique molecular identifiers that the TCRbeta library was prepared. MiXCR, applied by TCRdb to the PCR reads, yields one record per CDR3 protein. Of 230,000 or so distinct CDR3 sequences listed, around 12% are singletons. This specimen consisted of PBMCs from the stem cell graft donor, obtained from the stem cell graft. The receptors derive from a human donor who donated a stem cell graft to a child with acute lymphoblastic leukemia.

The chain couples TRBV20-1 to TRBJ2-5, with D perhaps matching TRBD1 or TRBD2 (5 bases each). The CDR3 covers 17 residues. Germline assignment: CDR1 DFQATT and CDR2 SNEGSKA (reference sequence). The germline V and J ends were trimmed by 3 bases and 6 bases, with 26 bases remaining between them. As DNA, the CDR3 is TGCAGTGCTAGTGGGCTTCAGGGTGAGGGGATTCGGAAGACCCAGTACTTC. Encoded protein: CSASGLQGEGIRKTQYF.

This clonotype was seen ten or more times. The rearrangement joins TRBV12-3 or TRBV12-4 to TRBJ1-1; D remains unclear. The CDR3 has 11 amino acids. V lost 1 base and J 6 bases, leaving 3 bases between the germline ends. CDR3 region: CASSLVSEAFF. The CDR3 DNA follows: TGTGCCAGCAGTTTAGTCTCTGAAGCTTTCTTT.

There are many counts of this clonotype. The CDR3 reads CASSLAQSLRTEAFF. CDR3 in DNA: TGTGCCAGCAGCTTAGCGCAGAGTTTGAGGACTGAAGCTTTCTTT. V and J are TRBV7-9 and TRBJ1-1; D gene uncertain. Germline V CDR1 and CDR2: SEHNR, FQNEAQ (reference sequence). The CDR3 length is 15 residues. V was clipped by 0 bases and J by 5 bases, with 13 bases between them.

This clonotype was counted a few times. As DNA, the CDR3 is TGCAGTGCCCGGGAACCGGGGGGAGGGGATGGCTACACCTTC. Translated, it gives CSAREPGGGDGYTF. This rearrangement joins TRBV20-1 to TRBJ1-2, with TRBD1 as a possible D gene (5 bases). Germline loops: CDR1 DFQATT, CDR2 SNEGSKA (reference sequence). V dropped 6 bases and J dropped 6 bases, with 20 bases sitting between them. The CDR3 runs 14 residues.